The 17 T cell receptor beta chains in this list originate from one sample, sequenced in a study of T cells after yellow fever vaccination. MiXCR, applied by TCRdb to the 5' RACE reads, yields one record per CDR3 protein. The sample lists under 550,000 distinct CDR3 sequences; just over 20% were seen once. The sequencing here drew on PBMCs, taken about 20 days after the first yellow fever vaccination. The receptor source for this set is a man aged 18 to 30 who received the YFV17D yellow fever vaccine.

This clonotype was counted a few times. The chain recombines TRBV18 with TRBJ2-3; D uncertain. The V end lost 8 bases, the J end lost 6 bases, and 18 bases lay between the germline ends. The CDR3 totals 14 residues. Germline loops: CDR1 KGHSH, CDR2 LQKENI. The DNA of the CDR3 is TGTGCCAGCGAACCCGGGTTTCGTGATGATACGCAGTATTTT. Its translation is CASEPGFRDDTQYF.

The genes are TRBV6-5 and TRBJ1-2, with 8 bases matching TRBD1. Germline V gene lookup returns CDR1 MNHEY and CDR2 SVGAGI. The CDR3 extends over 13 amino acids. The V segment lost 7 bases and the J segment 7 bases; nucleotides outside the gene matches: 8. The CDR3 nucleotides are TGTGCCAGCAATTCGGACAGGGCCCGTGGCTACACCTTC. Its protein product is CASNSDRARGYTF.

This clonotype occurred once. CDR3 in amino acids: CASSTSGPSLNTGELFF. The CDR3 DNA follows: TGTGCCAGTAGTACCTCAGGTCCGAGTCTTAACACCGGGGAGCTGTTTTTT. The chain employs TRBV19 and TRBJ2-2; D unclear. Trimming pared 4 bases from V and 2 bases from J, leaving 17 bases between. CDR1 is LNHDA and CDR2 is SQIVND in the germline V gene (reference sequence). The CDR3 is 17 residues long.

This clonotype was seen only a few times. The chain combines TRBV5-4 with TRBJ2-7; D ambiguous. This CDR3 region has 12 residues. V gave up 2 bases and J gave up 7 bases, with 10 bases separating them. The germline CDR1 and CDR2 sequences are SGHNT and YYREEE (reference sequence). The CDR3 DNA reads as TGTGCCAGCAGCTTTCATCACGGTGAGCAGTACGTC. Amino acids: CASSFHHGEQYV.

This clonotype was seen many times. V gene TRBV7-3 combines with J gene TRBJ2-7, with a possible D match to TRBD2 (5 bases). This CDR3 comprises 15 residues. With 2 bases removed from V and 5 bases from J, the gap between germline ends came to 16 bases. Germline CDR1 is SGHTA and CDR2 is FQGTGA. CDR3 protein: CASSLDGVPGHEQYF. In DNA form, the CDR3 reads TGTGCCAGCAGCTTAGACGGGGTCCCGGGCCACGAGCAGTACTTC.

The table lists this clonotype with a count of one. The CDR3 protein is CAISVRGMETQYF. The CDR3 DNA sequence: TGTGCCATCAGTGTCAGGGGGATGGAGACCCAGTACTTC. The J gene is TRBJ2-5, the V gene TRBV10-3, with 7 positions matching TRBD1. Germline values: CDR1 ENHRY, CDR2 SYGVKD. The CDR3 covers 13 residues. V shed 4 bases and J 5 bases; nucleotides not matched to a gene: 4.

This clonotype was seen more than once but under ten times. The V gene is TRBV7-9, the J gene TRBJ1-6, with D possibly being TRBD1 (5 bases). The CDR3 runs 14 residues. Germline CDR1 and CDR2: SEHNR and FQNEAQ (reference sequence). Trimming left V 4 bases short and J 4 bases short, with 8 bases between. The CDR3 DNA follows: TGTGCCAGCAGCTCAGACAGTTATAATTCACCCCTCCACTTT. Protein product: CASSSDSYNSPLHF.

This clonotype showed up just a few times. The genes are TRBV2 and TRBJ1-2; D perhaps matches TRBD1 (5 bases). The CDR3 runs to 15 residues. The V gene lost 2 bases and the J gene lost 4 bases, with 14 bases spanning the gap. Germline V lookup: CDR1 SNHLY, CDR2 FYNNEI. Here the CDR3 reads CASSETTGAIYGYTF. The DNA of the CDR3 is TGTGCCAGCAGTGAAACCACCGGGGCGATCTATGGCTACACCTTC. The variable domain in full, with the rest retrieved from reference TRBV2 and TRBJ1-2, is EPEVTQTPSHQVTQMGQEVILRCVPISNHLYFYWYRQILGQKVEFLVSFYNNEISEKSEIFDDQFSVERPDGSNFTLKIRSTKLEDSAMYFCASSETTGAIYGYTFGSGTRLTVV.

The chain employs TRBV4-3 and TRBJ1-6, with D uncertain. The CDR3 is 13 amino acids. CDR1 is LGHNA, CDR2 YSLEER, per germline. V shed 1 base and J shed 10 bases, with 8 bases lying between them. The chain's CDR3 is CASSQVSGSPLHF. CDR3 bases: TGCGCCAGCAGCCAAGTTAGTGGCTCACCCCTCCACTTT.

This clonotype has at least ten counts. The CDR3 loop reads CSARDSAGVETQYF. CDR3 in DNA: TGCAGTGCTAGAGATTCGGCAGGGGTAGAGACCCAGTACTTC. This chain joins TRBV20-1 and TRBJ2-5; maybe TRBD1 (6 bases). CDR1 and CDR2 (germline): DFQATT, SNEGSKA (reference sequence). This CDR3 has 14 residues. The V gene lost 0 bases and the J gene lost 4 bases, with 12 bases spanning the gap.

The chain combines TRBV6-7 with TRBJ1-1, with 9 bases lining up with TRBD1. TRBV6-7 is annotated as an ORF whose role is uncertain. Trimming removed 4 bases from V and 4 bases from J; junction bases left unmatched: 7. The CDR3 consists of 15 residues. Here the CDR3 DNA reads TGTGCCAGCAGTTCAACAGGGGGCGCTTTCACTGAAGCTTTCTTT. Translation: CASSSTGGAFTEAFF.

V gene TRBV4-2 combines with J gene TRBJ2-3; D unresolved. Germline CDR1 reads LGHNA; CDR2 reads YNFKEQ. V was cut by 4 bases and J by 5 bases, with 19 bases left in between. The CDR3 is 16 amino acids. CDR3 nucleotides: TGTGCCAGCAGCCCCGGGCAACTCTGGCTCAGAGATACGCAGTATTTT. Translating gives CASSPGQLWLRDTQYF.

The J gene is TRBJ1-2, the V gene TRBV19; D is unresolved. The CDR3 consists of 19 residues. The V and J ends lost 3 bases and 7 bases respectively, with 30 bases between them. CDR1 and CDR2 (germline): LNHDA, SQIVND (reference sequence). This CDR3 is CASSMTGTGDLGRLGGYTF. As DNA, the CDR3 is TGTGCCAGTAGTATGACGGGCACTGGGGATCTGGGCCGCCTCGGTGGCTACACCTTC.

The sample holds a few counts of this clonotype. The V call is TRBV5-1, the J call TRBJ2-1, with 10 bases that match TRBD1. Germline CDR1 SGHRS, CDR2 YFSETQ. J gave up 3 bases and V 4 bases, and 7 bases lay outside the gene matches. The CDR3 covers 16 residues. CDR3 nucleotides: TGCGCCAGCAGCGTGGACGGGACAGGGGTCTACAATGAGCAGTTCTTC. Its protein is CASSVDGTGVYNEQFF.

This clonotype was detected many times. The rearrangement joins TRBV4-1 to TRBJ1-2; 8 positions match TRBD1. Trimming cost V 1 base and J 3 bases; bases outside gene matches: 4. From germline, CDR1 is MGHRA and CDR2 YSYEKL. The CDR3 covers 15 residues. In DNA, the CDR3 is TGCGCCAGCAGCCAAGTGGACAGGGTGGACTATGGCTACACCTTC. Residues: CASSQVDRVDYGYTF.

In this sample, this clonotype turned up a few times. V and J are TRBV20-1 and TRBJ1-4; D is ambiguous. The ends were cut back, 3 bases at V and 4 bases at J, with 6 bases in the middle. The CDR3 loop spans 12 amino acids. Per the germline V gene, CDR1 is DFQATT and CDR2 is SNEGSKA (reference sequence). The CDR3 is CSASFGNEKLFF. The CDR3 DNA sequence: TGCAGTGCTAGTTTCGGTAATGAAAAACTGTTTTTT.

This chain joins TRBV9 and TRBJ1-1, with TRBD1 as a possible D gene (6 bases). CDR1 is SGDLS and CDR2 is YYNGEE in the germline V gene. V was shortened by 3 bases and J by 2 bases, with 17 bases between the two germline ends. This CDR3 contains 16 residues. The CDR3 loop reads CASSAPRGGLNTEAFF. CDR3 nucleotide sequence: TGTGCCAGCAGCGCACCGAGGGGGGGCCTTAACACTGAAGCTTTCTTT.